The 4 T cell receptor beta chains given below trace back to one sample, sequenced in a study of blood T cell repertoires in COVID-19. Repertoires were generated with immunoSEQ multiplex PCR, while TCRdb's copy carries only in-frame clones and drops some. The sample consists of some 670,000 clones, about 87% of them appearing once. Material for sequencing was peripheral blood. The receptors were gathered from a woman aged 18-29 years with acute or convalescent COVID-19.

On this clone itself: At the DNA level, this CDR3 is encoded by other sequences in the same sample as well. The genes are TRBV6-2 or TRBV6-3 and TRBJ2-7; D remains unclear. Deletions cut 2 bases from V and 3 bases from J, with 5 bases between. The V gene's germline CDR1 is MNHEY and CDR2 SVGEGT. CDR3 length equals 12 residues. CDR3 sequence: CASSYPIYEQYF. The CDR3 DNA reads TGTGCCAGCAGTTACCCCATCTACGAGCAGTACTTC.

J is TRBJ1-2 and V is TRBV6-2 or TRBV6-3; a weak D match, TRBD1 (5 bases). CDR1 is MNHEY and CDR2 is SVGEGT in the germline V gene. The CDR3 sequence is 15 residues long. V was cut by 6 bases and J by 4 bases, with 18 bases left in between. The CDR3 loop is CASSTWIDSRYGYTF. CDR3 sequence (DNA): TGTGCCAGCAGCACATGGATAGACAGCCGCTATGGCTACACCTTC.

The J gene is TRBJ2-2, the V gene TRBV7-9; 11 nucleotides match TRBD1. Germline-derived CDR1 and CDR2 are SEHNR and FQNEAQ (reference sequence). Unmatched junction bases numbered 6, after V lost 8 bases and J lost 1 base. CDR3 length: 16 amino acids. The CDR3, as DNA: TGTGCCAGCGGACAGGGGGCTAGTGTGAACACCGGGGAGCTGTTTTTT. It yields the protein CASGQGASVNTGELFF.

The genes are TRBV5-1 and TRBJ1-3, with 7 bases matching TRBD1. The V gene's germline CDR1 is SGHRS and CDR2 YFSETQ. V shed 3 bases, J shed 5 bases, and the junction held 5 bases outside the gene matches. This CDR3 is built from 14 residues. CDR3 in DNA: TGCGCCAGCAGCTCGGGACAGAAGAGAAACACCATATATTTT. This sequence encodes CASSSGQKRNTIYF.